The rows below give T cell receptor beta chains drawn from one sample of a study of blood T cell repertoires in COVID-19. Clones were read by immunoSEQ multiplex PCR, and TCRdb kept only the in-frame ones, dropping some. This sample yields 99,000 or so clones, of which approximately 86% are seen a single time; approximately 2% belongs to the top ten. The sequenced material came from peripheral blood. These receptors all stem from a man in his fifties with COVID-19, enrolled during active disease. Each CDR3 is given with its conserved first and last residue. The order of the fields is J gene, clone size, V gene, D gene, CDR3 protein, CDR3 DNA. A D gene is named only where the DNA matches it firmly. Clone size is stated in some rows and not others, as once, few, many or a class when expanded.

J: TRBJ2-2
size: NA
V: TRBV5-4
D: TRBD2
CDR3: CASSPKRGVNTGELFF
DNA: TGTGCCAGCAGCCCCAAGCGGGGGGTAAACACCGGGGAGCTGTTTTTT

J: TRBJ1-6
size: NA
V: TRBV6-5
D: TRBD1
CDR3: CASSLDRASPLHF
DNA: TGTGCCAGCAGTTTGGACAGGGCCTCACCCCTCCACTTT

J: TRBJ1-2
size: NA
V: TRBV7-9
D: TRBD1
CDR3: CASSGQAGGGAWGYTF
DNA: TGTGCCAGCAGCGGACAGGCCGGAGGGGGCGCTTGGGGCTACACCTTC

J: TRBJ2-1
size: NA
V: TRBV27
D: TRBD1
CDR3: CASSSRTGRTNEQFF
DNA: TGTGCCAGCAGTTCCCGGACAGGACGCACAAATGAGCAGTTCTTC

J: TRBJ2-1
size: NA
V: TRBV7-9
D: TRBD1
CDR3: CASSQGQGGNEQFF
DNA: TGTGCCAGCAGCCAGGGACAGGGGGGTAATGAGCAGTTCTTC

J: TRBJ2-1
size: NA
V: TRBV6-5
D: NA
CDR3: CASSYSGSYNEQFF
DNA: TGTGCCAGCAGTTATAGCGGATCCTACAATGAGCAGTTCTTC

J: TRBJ1-1
size: NA
V: TRBV28
D: NA
CDR3: CASSPTRQGDTEAFF
DNA: TGTGCCAGCAGTCCCACCCGGCAGGGCGACACTGAAGCTTTCTTT

J: TRBJ2-3
size: NA
V: TRBV9
D: TRBD2
CDR3: CASSVKRTSFNTDTQYF
DNA: TGTGCCAGCAGCGTTAAAAGGACTAGTTTTAACACAGATACGCAGTATTTT

J: TRBJ2-1
size: NA
V: TRBV5-4
D: TRBD2
CDR3: CASSSKTSGGGNEQFF
DNA: TGTGCCAGCAGCTCGAAAACTAGCGGGGGTGGGAATGAGCAGTTCTTC

J: TRBJ2-2
size: NA
V: TRBV7-3
D: TRBD2
CDR3: CASSPVAGGIGGELFF
DNA: TGTGCCAGCAGCCCCGTAGCGGGGGGTATCGGCGGGGAGCTGTTTTTT

J: TRBJ1-2
size: NA
V: TRBV7-2
D: NA
CDR3: CASSPGINYGYTF
DNA: TGTGCCAGCAGCCCCGGGATTAACTATGGCTACACCTTC

J: TRBJ1-2
size: once
V: TRBV19
D: NA
CDR3: CASSITGERGYTF
DNA: TGTGCCAGTAGTATAACCGGGGAACGCGGCTACACCTTC

J: TRBJ2-7
size: NA
V: TRBV9
D: NA
CDR3: CASSADGTSSYEQYF
DNA: TGTGCCAGCAGCGCAGACGGGACAAGCTCCTACGAGCAGTACTTC

J: TRBJ1-6
size: NA
V: TRBV3-1/TRBV3-2
D: NA
CDR3: CASSLTSSYNSPLHF
DNA: TGTGCCAGCAGCTTAACTAGCTCCTATAATTCACCCCTCCACTTT

J: TRBJ1-1
size: NA
V: TRBV28
D: NA
CDR3: CASSLYGKEAFF
DNA: TGTGCCAGCAGTTTATATGGCAAGGAAGCTTTCTTT

J: TRBJ1-2
size: NA
V: TRBV2
D: NA
CDR3: CASSERVDYGYTF
DNA: TGTGCCAGCAGTGAGAGGGTGGATTATGGCTACACCTTC

J: TRBJ2-1
size: few
V: TRBV2
D: NA
CDR3: CASSLSSYNEQFF
DNA: TGTGCCAGCAGTTTGAGCTCCTACAATGAGCAGTTCTTC

J: TRBJ2-1
size: NA
V: TRBV5-1
D: TRBD1
CDR3: CASSSLGQGSNEQFF
DNA: TGCGCCAGCAGCTCTTTAGGACAGGGATCGAACGAGCAGTTCTTC

J: TRBJ1-6
size: NA
V: TRBV7-8
D: NA
CDR3: CASSLDPRGYKDSPLHF
DNA: TGTGCCAGCAGCTTAGACCCTAGGGGGTATAAAGATTCACCCCTCCACTTT

J: TRBJ1-6
size: NA
V: TRBV19
D: NA
CDR3: CASSYSSYNSPLHF
DNA: TGTGCCAGTAGTTACAGCTCCTATAATTCACCCCTCCACTTT

J: TRBJ2-2
size: NA
V: TRBV5-5
D: TRBD2
CDR3: CASSLAGGGRPGELFF
DNA: TGTGCCAGCAGCTTGGCCGGGGGAGGGCGGCCCGGGGAGCTGTTTTTT

J: TRBJ2-1
size: NA
V: TRBV19
D: TRBD2
CDR3: CASSPMLLAGGRYEQFF
DNA: TGTGCCAGTAGTCCCATGCTACTAGCGGGGGGGCGATATGAGCAGTTCTTC

J: TRBJ2-7
size: NA
V: TRBV4-2
D: TRBD1
CDR3: CASSQIAPDRGISYEQYF
DNA: TGTGCCAGCAGCCAGATAGCCCCGGACAGGGGGATCTCCTACGAGCAGTACTTC